The clone carrying this T cell receptor beta chain was detected only a few times. Assay: immunoSEQ multiplex PCR; the TCRdb copy retains only in-frame clones and omits some. The sample shows about 49,000 clones, about 79% of them seen only once. The data originate from a study of OX40 agonist ivuxolimab in advanced cancers. About the study: Partial responses occurred in Three dose-escalation patients, one with hepatocellular carcinoma and two with cutaneous melanoma.

V was pared by 1 base and J by 0 bases, with 7 bases of the junction left unmatched. Germline V gene data show CDR1 as SGHVS and CDR2 as FNYEAQ. The CDR3 length is 18 residues. Any history of autoimmune disease or systemic immunosuppression disqualified patients. Cycle 7 day 1, cycle 4 day 1, and baseline were the timepoints at which blood was sampled. Source: CD4+ or CD8+ T cells sorted from blood, taken in a trial of the OX40 agonist ivuxolimab. The genes are TRBV7-6 and TRBJ2-7; 12 bases are a match to TRBD2. The clonotype was recovered from an adult with an advanced solid tumor such as melanoma, head and neck, liver or kidney cancer. The CDR3 reads CASSLVTSGRSYSYEQYF. In nucleotides, the CDR3 is TGTGCCAGCAGCTTAGTTACTAGCGGGAGGTCCTACTCCTACGAGCAGTACTTC.